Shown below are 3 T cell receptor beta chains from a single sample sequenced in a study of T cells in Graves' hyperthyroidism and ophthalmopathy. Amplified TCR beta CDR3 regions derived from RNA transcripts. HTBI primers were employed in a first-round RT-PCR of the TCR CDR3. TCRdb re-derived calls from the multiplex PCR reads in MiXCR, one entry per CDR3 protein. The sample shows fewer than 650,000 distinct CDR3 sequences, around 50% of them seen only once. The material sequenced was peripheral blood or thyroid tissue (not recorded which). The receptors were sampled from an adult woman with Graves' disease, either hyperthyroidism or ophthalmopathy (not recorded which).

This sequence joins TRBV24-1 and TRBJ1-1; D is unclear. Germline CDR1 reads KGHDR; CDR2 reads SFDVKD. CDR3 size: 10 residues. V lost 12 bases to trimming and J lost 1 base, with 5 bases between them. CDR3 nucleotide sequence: TGTGCCCCAGGGAACACTGAAGCTTTCTTT. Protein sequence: CAPGNTEAFF.

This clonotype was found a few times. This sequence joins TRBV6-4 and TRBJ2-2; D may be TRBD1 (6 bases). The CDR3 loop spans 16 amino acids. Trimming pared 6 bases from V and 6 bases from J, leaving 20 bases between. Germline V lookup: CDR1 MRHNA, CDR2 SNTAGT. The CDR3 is CASSPWAGVLSGELFF. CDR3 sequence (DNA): TGTGCCAGCAGCCCCTGGGCAGGGGTTTTATCCGGGGAGCTGTTTTTT.

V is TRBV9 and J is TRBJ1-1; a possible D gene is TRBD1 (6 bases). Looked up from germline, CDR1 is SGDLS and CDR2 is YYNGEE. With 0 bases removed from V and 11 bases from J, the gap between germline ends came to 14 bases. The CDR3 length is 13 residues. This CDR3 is CASSVDSGGWAFF. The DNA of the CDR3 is TGTGCCAGCAGCGTAGACTCTGGGGGCTGGGCTTTCTTT.